This T cell receptor (beta chain) was sequenced during a study of shared clonotypes between healthy human individuals. Study-wide points: Larger richness was generally estimated for naive than memory subsets.

V lost 3 bases and J lost 4; bases outside the gene matches: 7. Germline CDR1 and CDR2: GTSNPN and SVGIG (reference sequence). The CDR3 covers 14 residues. Every donor, a Caucasian adult, lived in Nashville, Tennessee. A CD45RA-negative memory subset and a CD45RA+ naive subset were separated from the CD4+ cells. Comment on this clone: The antigen remains undetermined.

Replicate PCRs for sorted subsets used approximately 190 ng DNA; this equaled tens of thousands of T cell genomes. The method was immunoSEQ multiplex PCR; TCRdb's version includes in-frame clones alone and lacks a portion of them. The sample contains 2,500,000 or so clones, more than 80% of which appear only once. The sequenced material came from naive CD4+ T cells sorted from blood. The sample's subset: CD45RA+ positively selected. The V gene is TRBV30, the J gene TRBJ2-3; 7 bases fit TRBD2. The sequence came from a man between 18 and 29 years old in good health. DNA for the CDR3: TGTGCCTGGAGAGCGGGGTTTTGGGCAGATACGCAGTATTTT. Amino acid sequence: CAWRAGFWADTQYF. Full variable domain (outside the CDR3, taken from reference TRBV30 and TRBJ2-3): SQTIHQWPATLVQPVGSPLSLECTVEGTSNPNLYWYRQAAGRGLQLLFYSVGIGQISSEVPQNLSASRPQDRQFILSSKKLLLSDSGFYLCAWRAGFWADTQYFGPGTRLTVL.